This is a list of T cell receptor beta chains from one sample in a study of blood T cells in healthy people across ages. TCRdb passed the 5' RACE reads through MiXCR, listing each CDR3 protein once. This sample has 650,000 to 800,000 distinct CDR3 sequences, with under 45% found just once. Sequencing was done on a sample of blood. The receptors here all came from a man aged 60-69 years in good health. Both conserved end residues are part of each CDR3. A D gene is named only where the DNA matches it firmly. Clone size, where shown, is once, few, many, or a class for clones that have expanded.

D gene | clone size | J gene | V gene | CDR3 DNA | CDR3 protein
. | few | TRBJ1-1 | TRBV4-1 | TGCGCCAGCAGCCAGGCAGGGGAAATTGAAGCTTTCTTT | CASSQAGEIEAFF
. | . | TRBJ1-4 | TRBV20-1 | TGCAGTGCCCCGGGGGTGCTAAATGAAAAACTGTTTTTT | CSAPGVLNEKLFF
. | few | TRBJ1-2 | TRBV7-9 | TGTGCCAGCAGCCACTCCAGGGACTATGGCTACACCTTC | CASSHSRDYGYTF
. | few | TRBJ1-2 | TRBV9 | TGTGCCAGCAGTCGAGAGGGCACCCTCTACTATGGCTACACCTTC | CASSREGTLYYGYTF
. | . | TRBJ2-7 | TRBV2 | TGTGCCAGCAAGACGGACATTTACGAGCAGTACTTC | CASKTDIYEQYF
TRBD1 | . | TRBJ2-3 | TRBV6-1 | TGTGCCAGCAGTGAGACAGGGGTGGAAGATACGCAGTATTTT | CASSETGVEDTQYF
. | few | TRBJ2-1 | TRBV7-2 | TGTGCCAGCAGCCCCGAAAGATCATCCTCCTACAATGAGCAGTTCTTC | CASSPERSSSYNEQFF
TRBD1 | . | TRBJ2-7 | TRBV11-2 | TGTGCCAGCAGCCAAACAGGGGGCCAATATTACGAGCAGTACTTC | CASSQTGGQYYEQYF
TRBD2 | . | TRBJ2-5 | TRBV20-1 | TGCAGTGCTAGGGGCGCTAGCGGGGCTGAGACCCAGTACTTC | CSARGASGAETQYF
. | . | TRBJ1-5 | TRBV24-1 | TGTGCCACCAGTGATTTTGGCAATCAGCCCCAGCATTTT | CATSDFGNQPQHF
TRBD1 | . | TRBJ2-3 | TRBV6-6 | TGTGCCAGCAGTCCACCGGGACAGGGAGGGGATACGCAGTATTTT | CASSPPGQGGDTQYF
TRBD1 | few | TRBJ1-5 | TRBV7-9 | TGTGCCAGCAGCCAAGGGACAGGGGGTCAGCCCCAGCATTTT | CASSQGTGGQPQHF
. | . | TRBJ1-6 | TRBV7-3 | TGTGCCAGCAGCGCACGTGGTAGGCCTAATTCACCCCTCCACTTT | CASSARGRPNSPLHF
. | . | TRBJ1-1 | TRBV6-2/TRBV6-3 | TGTGCCAGCAGTTGGAGTAACACTGAAGCTTTCTTT | CASSWSNTEAFF